Listed below are T cell receptor beta chains from one sample, sequenced in a study of early T cells in non-severe SARS-CoV-2 infection. TCRdb itself ran the 5' RACE reads through MiXCR, one entry per CDR3 protein. The table records tens of thousands of distinct CDR3 sequences, roughly an eighth of them present only once. The source material was whole blood. These receptor sequences come from an adult who was a healthcare worker with PCR-confirmed SARS-CoV-2 infection or an uninfected control (not recorded which). The CDR3 runs from the conserved cysteine through the conserved F or W. Fields, in order: V gene, D gene, clone size, J gene, CDR3 protein, CDR3 DNA. The D gene is left open where the match is weak. Only some rows state a clone size, as once, few, many or a class for expanded clones.

>TRBV13|-|few|TRBJ2-2
CASSTTGELFF
TGTGCCAGCAGTACAACCGGGGAGCTGTTTTTT
>TRBV7-6|-|few|TRBJ2-3
CASSLVGAPQYF
TGTGCCAGCAGCTTAGTGGGAGCACCGCAGTATTTT
>TRBV10-3|TRBD1|-|TRBJ1-5
CAISEFLQGRPQHF
TGTGCCATCAGTGAGTTCCTACAGGGGCGGCCCCAGCATTTT
>TRBV2|-|few|TRBJ1-3
CASMGGFSGNTIYF
TGTGCCAGCATGGGGGGGTTCTCTGGAAACACCATATATTTT
>TRBV4-1|-|-|TRBJ2-7
CASSQEVTGPLSYEQYF
TGCGCCAGCAGCCAAGAGGTGACAGGCCCCCTCTCCTACGAGCAGTACTTC
>TRBV5-5|-|many|TRBJ2-4
CASGLNNIQYF
TGTGCCAGCGGACTAAACAACATTCAGTACTTC
>TRBV20-1|TRBD2|many|TRBJ2-1
CSASTGTSAYEQFF
TGCAGTGCGTCGACCGGGACTAGCGCATATGAGCAGTTCTTC
>TRBV5-4|-|many|TRBJ1-3
CASRDGPSGNTIYF
TGTGCCAGCCGTGATGGGCCCTCTGGAAACACCATATATTTT
>TRBV5-8|-|-|TRBJ1-1
CASSLSNTEAFF
TGTGCCAGCAGCCTATCGAACACTGAAGCTTTCTTT
>TRBV4-3|-|few|TRBJ2-1
CASSQESYSYNEQFF
TGCGCCAGCAGCCAAGAGAGCTACTCCTACAATGAGCAGTTCTTC
>TRBV25-1|-|-|TRBJ1-1
CASSLPGGTEAFF
TGTGCCAGCAGCCTTCCGGGAGGCACTGAAGCTTTCTTT
>TRBV11-2|TRBD1|many|TRBJ2-6
CASRTDRTSGANVLTF
TGTGCCAGCAGAACGGACAGGACCTCTGGGGCCAACGTCCTGACTTTC
>TRBV7-9|-|many|TRBJ2-2
CASTPAPGRGGTGELFF
TGTGCCAGCACCCCAGCTCCGGGCAGGGGAGGAACCGGGGAGCTGTTTTTT
>TRBV6-4|TRBD1|many|TRBJ1-1
CASSEIGGGLAFF
TGTGCCAGCAGTGAAATAGGAGGGGGCCTAGCTTTCTTT
>TRBV12-3/TRBV12-4|-|-|TRBJ1-5
CASRGDGLNQPQHF
TGTGCCAGCAGGGGGGACGGCCTCAATCAGCCCCAGCATTTT
>TRBV11-1|TRBD2|few|TRBJ2-3
CASSLLAGASDTQYF
TGTGCCAGCAGCTTATTAGCGGGAGCTTCAGATACGCAGTATTTT
>TRBV5-4|-|-|TRBJ1-1
CASSLEGLSAFF
TGTGCCAGCAGCTTGGAGGGTCTCTCGGCTTTCTTT